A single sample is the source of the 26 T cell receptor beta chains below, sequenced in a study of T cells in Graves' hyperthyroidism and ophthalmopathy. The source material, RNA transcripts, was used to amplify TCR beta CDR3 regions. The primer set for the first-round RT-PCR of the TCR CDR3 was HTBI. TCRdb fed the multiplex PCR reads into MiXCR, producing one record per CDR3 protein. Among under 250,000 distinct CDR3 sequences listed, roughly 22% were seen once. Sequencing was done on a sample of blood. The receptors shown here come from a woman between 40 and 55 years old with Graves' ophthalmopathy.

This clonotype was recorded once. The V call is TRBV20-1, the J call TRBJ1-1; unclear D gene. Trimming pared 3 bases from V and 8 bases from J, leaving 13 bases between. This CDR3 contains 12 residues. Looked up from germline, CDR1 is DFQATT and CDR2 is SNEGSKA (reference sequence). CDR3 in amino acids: CSARIPGAEAFF. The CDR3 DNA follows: TGCAGTGCTAGGATACCGGGAGCGGAAGCTTTCTTT.

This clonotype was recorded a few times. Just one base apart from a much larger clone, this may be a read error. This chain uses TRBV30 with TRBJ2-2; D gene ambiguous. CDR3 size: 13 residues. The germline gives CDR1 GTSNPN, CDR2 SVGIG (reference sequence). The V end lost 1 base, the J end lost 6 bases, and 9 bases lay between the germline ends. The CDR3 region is CAWSGLLSGELFF. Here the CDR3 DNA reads TGTGCCTGGAGTGGCTTACTCTCCGGGGAGCTGTTTTTT. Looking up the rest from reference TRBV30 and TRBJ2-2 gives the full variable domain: SQTIHQWPATLVQPVGSPLSLECTVEGTSNPNLYWYRQAAGRGLQLLFYSVGIGQISSEVPQNLSASRPQDRQFILSSKKLLLSDSGFYLCAWSGLLSGELFFGEGSRLTVL.

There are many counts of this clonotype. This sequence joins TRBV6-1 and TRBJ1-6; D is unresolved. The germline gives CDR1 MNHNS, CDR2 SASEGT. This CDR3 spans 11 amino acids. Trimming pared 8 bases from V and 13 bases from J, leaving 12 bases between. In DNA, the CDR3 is TGTGCCAGCCTCAATTATCCCCCCCTCCACTTT. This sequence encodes CASLNYPPLHF.

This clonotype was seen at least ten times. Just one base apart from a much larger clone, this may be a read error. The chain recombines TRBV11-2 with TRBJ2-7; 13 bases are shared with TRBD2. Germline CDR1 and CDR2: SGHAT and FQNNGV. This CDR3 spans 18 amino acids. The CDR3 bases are TGTGCCAGCAGCCCGGTCGGCCGGACTAGCGGGAGCAGGTACGGGCAGTACTTC. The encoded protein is CASSPVGRTSGSRYGQYF.

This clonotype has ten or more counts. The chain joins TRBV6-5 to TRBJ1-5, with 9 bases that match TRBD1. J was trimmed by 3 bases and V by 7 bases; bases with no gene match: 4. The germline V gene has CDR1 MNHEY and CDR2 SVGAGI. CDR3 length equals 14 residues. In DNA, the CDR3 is TGTGCCAGCAACACAGGGGGCCCCAATCAGCCCCAGCATTTT. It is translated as CASNTGGPNQPQHF.

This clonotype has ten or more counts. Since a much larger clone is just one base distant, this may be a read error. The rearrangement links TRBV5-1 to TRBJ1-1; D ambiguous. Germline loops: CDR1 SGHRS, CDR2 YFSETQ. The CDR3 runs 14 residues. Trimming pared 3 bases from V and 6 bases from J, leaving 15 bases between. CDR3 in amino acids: CASSSGRQDAEAFF. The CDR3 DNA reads TGCGCCAGCAGCTCCGGTAGGCAGGACGCTGAAGCTTTCTTT.

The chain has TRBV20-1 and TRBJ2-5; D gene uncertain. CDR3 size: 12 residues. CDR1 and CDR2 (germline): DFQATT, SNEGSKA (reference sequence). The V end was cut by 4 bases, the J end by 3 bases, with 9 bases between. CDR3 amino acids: CSAIGLKETQYF. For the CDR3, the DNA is TGCAGTGCTATTGGGTTGAAAGAGACCCAGTACTTC.

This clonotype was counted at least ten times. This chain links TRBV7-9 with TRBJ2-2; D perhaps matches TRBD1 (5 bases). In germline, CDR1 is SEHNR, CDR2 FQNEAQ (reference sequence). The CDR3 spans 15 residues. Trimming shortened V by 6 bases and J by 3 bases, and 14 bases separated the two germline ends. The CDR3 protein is CASRPGQTDTGELFF. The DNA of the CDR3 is TGTGCCAGCAGACCCGGACAAACGGACACCGGGGAGCTGTTTTTT.

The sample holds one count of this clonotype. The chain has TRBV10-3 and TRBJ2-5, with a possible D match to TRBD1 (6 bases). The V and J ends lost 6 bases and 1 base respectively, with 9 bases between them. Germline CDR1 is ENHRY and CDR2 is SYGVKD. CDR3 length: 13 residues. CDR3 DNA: TGTGCCATCAGGGAACAGGGCCAAGAGACCCAGTACTTC. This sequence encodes CAIREQGQETQYF.

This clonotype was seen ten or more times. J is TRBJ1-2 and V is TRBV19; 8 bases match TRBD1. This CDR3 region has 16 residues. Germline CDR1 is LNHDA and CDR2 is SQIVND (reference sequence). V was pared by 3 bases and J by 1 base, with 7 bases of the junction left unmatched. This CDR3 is CASSMYRGKINYGYTF. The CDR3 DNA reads TGTGCCAGTAGTATGTACAGGGGGAAGATTAACTATGGCTACACCTTC. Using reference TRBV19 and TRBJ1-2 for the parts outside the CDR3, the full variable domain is DGGITQSPKYLFRKEGQNVTLSCEQNLNHDAMYWYRQDPGQGLRLIYYSQIVNDFQKGDIAEGYSVSREKKESFPLTVTSAQKNPTAFYLCASSMYRGKINYGYTFGSGTRLTVV.

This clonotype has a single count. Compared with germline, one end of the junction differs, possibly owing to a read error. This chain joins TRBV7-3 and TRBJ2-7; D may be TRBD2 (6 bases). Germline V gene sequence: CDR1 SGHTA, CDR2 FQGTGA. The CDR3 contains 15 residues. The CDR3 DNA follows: TGTGCCAGCAGCGTCGGGGTGGGAGGCGCCTACGAGCAGTCCTTC. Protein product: CASSVGVGGAYEQSF.

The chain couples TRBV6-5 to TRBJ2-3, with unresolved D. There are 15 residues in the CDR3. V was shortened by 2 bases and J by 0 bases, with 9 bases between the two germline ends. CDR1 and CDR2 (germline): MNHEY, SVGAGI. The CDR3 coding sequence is TGTGCCAGCAGTTACCAACTGCGGAGCACAGATACGCAGTATTTT. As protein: CASSYQLRSTDTQYF.

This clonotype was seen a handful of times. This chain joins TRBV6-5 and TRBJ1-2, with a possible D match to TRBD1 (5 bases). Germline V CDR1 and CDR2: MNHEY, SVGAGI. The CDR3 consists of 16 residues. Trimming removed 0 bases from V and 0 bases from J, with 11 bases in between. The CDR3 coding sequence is TGTGCCAGCAGTTACTCGCTACAGGCTGCTAACTATGGCTACACCTTC. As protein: CASSYSLQAANYGYTF.

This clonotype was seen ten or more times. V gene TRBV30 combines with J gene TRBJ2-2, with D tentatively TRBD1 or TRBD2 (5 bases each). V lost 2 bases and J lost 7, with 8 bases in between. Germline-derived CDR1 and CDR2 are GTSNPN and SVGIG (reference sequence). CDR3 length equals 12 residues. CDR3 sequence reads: CAWSRDGGELFF. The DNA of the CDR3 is TGTGCCTGGAGTCGGGACGGCGGGGAGCTGTTTTTT.

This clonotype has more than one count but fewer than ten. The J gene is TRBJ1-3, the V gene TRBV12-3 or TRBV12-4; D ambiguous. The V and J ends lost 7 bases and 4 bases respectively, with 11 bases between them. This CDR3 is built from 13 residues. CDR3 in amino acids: CASNKADGNTIYF. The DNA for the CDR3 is TGTGCCAGCAACAAGGCGGACGGAAACACCATATATTTT.

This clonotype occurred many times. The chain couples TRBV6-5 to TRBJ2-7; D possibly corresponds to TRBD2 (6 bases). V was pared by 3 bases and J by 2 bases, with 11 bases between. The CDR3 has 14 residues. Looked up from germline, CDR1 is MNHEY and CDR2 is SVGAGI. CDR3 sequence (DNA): TGTGCCAGCAGTTATAGCGGTAACGCCTACGAGCAGTACTTC. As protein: CASSYSGNAYEQYF.

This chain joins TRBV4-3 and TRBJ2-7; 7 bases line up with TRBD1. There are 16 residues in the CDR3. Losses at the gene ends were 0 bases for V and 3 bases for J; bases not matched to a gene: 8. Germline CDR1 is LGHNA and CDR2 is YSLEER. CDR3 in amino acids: CASSQDLSRDSYEQYF. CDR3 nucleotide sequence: TGCGCCAGCAGCCAAGATTTATCCCGGGACAGCTACGAGCAGTACTTC.

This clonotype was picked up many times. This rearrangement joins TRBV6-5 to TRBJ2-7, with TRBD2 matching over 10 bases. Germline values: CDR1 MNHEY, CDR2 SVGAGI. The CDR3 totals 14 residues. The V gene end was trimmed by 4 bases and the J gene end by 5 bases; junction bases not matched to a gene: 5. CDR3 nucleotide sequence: TGTGCCAGCAGTTTCCTAGCGGGAGCCCACGAGCAGTACTTC. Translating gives CASSFLAGAHEQYF.

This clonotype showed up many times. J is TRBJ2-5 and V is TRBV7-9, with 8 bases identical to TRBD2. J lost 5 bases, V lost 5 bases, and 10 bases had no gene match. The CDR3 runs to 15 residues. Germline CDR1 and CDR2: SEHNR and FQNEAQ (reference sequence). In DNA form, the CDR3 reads TGTGCCAGCAGCGAGTCCGGGAGGGCCGGGGAGACCCAGTACTTC. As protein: CASSESGRAGETQYF.

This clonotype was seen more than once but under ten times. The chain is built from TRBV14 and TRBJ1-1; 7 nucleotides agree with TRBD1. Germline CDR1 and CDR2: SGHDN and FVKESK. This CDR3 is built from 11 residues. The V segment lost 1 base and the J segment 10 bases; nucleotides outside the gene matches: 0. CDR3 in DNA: TGTGCCAGCAGCCAAGGACAGGGAGCTTTCTTT. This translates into CASSQGQGAFF.

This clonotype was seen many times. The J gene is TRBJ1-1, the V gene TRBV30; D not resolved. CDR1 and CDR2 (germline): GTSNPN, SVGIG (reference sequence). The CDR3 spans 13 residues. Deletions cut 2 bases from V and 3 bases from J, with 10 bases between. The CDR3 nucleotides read TGTGCCTGGAGTCCGGGAGTCGACACTGAAGCTTTCTTT. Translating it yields CAWSPGVDTEAFF.

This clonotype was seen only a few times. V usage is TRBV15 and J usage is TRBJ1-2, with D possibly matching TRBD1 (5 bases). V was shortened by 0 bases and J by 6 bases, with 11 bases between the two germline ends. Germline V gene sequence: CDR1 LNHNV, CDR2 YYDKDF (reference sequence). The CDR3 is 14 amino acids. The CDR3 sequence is CATSRDGRENGYTF. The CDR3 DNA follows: TGTGCCACCAGCAGAGACGGCAGGGAGAATGGCTACACCTTC.

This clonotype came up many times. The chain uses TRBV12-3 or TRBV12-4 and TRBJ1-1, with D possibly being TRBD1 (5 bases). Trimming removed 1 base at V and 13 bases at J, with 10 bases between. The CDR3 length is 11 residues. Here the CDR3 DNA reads TGTGCCAGCAGTTTAGAGGGGTCGGGTTTCTTT. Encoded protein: CASSLEGSGFF.

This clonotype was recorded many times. The DNA for the CDR3 is TGTGCCAGCAGGGCCGAGCAGGGATACGAGCAGTACTTC. Translated: CASRAEQGYEQYF. This chain connects TRBV6-5 to TRBJ2-7; tentatively, D is TRBD1 (5 bases). V was pared by 6 bases and J by 4 bases, with 13 bases between. Germline CDR1 is MNHEY and CDR2 is SVGAGI. The CDR3 runs to 13 residues.

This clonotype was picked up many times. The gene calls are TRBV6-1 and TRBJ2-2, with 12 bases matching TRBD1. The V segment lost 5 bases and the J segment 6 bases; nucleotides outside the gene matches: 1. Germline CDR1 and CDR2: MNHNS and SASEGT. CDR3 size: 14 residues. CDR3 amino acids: CASSRDRGPGELFF. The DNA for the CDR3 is TGTGCCAGCAGTCGGGACAGGGGGCCCGGGGAGCTGTTTTTT.

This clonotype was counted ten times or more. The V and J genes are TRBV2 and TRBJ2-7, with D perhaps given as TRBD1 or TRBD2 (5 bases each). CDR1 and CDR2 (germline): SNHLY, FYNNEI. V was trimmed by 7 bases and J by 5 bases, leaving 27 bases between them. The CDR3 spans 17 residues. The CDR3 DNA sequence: TGTGCCAGCAAGAGGGGACGAGGGGCGAGTCATAAAGACGAGCAGTACTTC. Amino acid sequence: CASKRGRGASHKDEQYF.